These T cell receptor beta chains were read from a single sample in a study of monozygotic twins with inflammatory bowel disease. TCRdb reprocessed the 5' RACE reads and keeps a single row for each CDR3 protein, giving no DNA. With roughly 330,000 distinct CDR3 sequences in the sample, the ten largest clones hold roughly 2%. Source material: blood. The receptors shown here come from a human donor with ulcerative colitis or Crohn's disease, or a healthy co-twin of an affected twin (not recorded which). Each CDR3 is given with its conserved first and last residue.

TRBV30	TRBJ2-7	13	CAWTGLFTHEQYF
TRBV7-9	TRBJ2-7	14	CASSGLAGEYEQYF
TRBV20-1	TRBJ2-2	18	CSARGGASGGMNTGELFF
TRBV28	TRBJ2-5	15	CASSPHGLAAETQYF
TRBV20-1	TRBJ2-1	14	CSAPLGTTYNEQFF
TRBV7-2	TRBJ2-1	15	CASSLRTESYNEQFF
TRBV20-1	TRBJ1-2	14	CSASRQGTSYGYTF
TRBV5-1	TRBJ1-2	15	CASSSRTDNNYGYTF
TRBV20-1	TRBJ2-7	14	CSARDGAREGEQYF
TRBV10-3	TRBJ1-2	11	CACTGGAGYTF
TRBV7-2	TRBJ2-5	15	CASSTSWGGHETQYF
TRBV20-1	TRBJ1-2	14	CSAREGTGAFGYTF
TRBV24-1	TRBJ2-6	19	CATSDSPRSQGTGANVLTF
TRBV19	TRBJ1-2	14	CASSTTPRGYGYTF
TRBV19	TRBJ2-6	15	CASSTLTSGANVLTF
TRBV29-1	TRBJ2-4	13	CSVVDLPKNMQYF
TRBV5-1	TRBJ2-3	17	CASSSGAGLKAADTQYF
TRBV12-3/TRBV12-4	TRBJ2-3	16	CASSTLAGAMADTQYF